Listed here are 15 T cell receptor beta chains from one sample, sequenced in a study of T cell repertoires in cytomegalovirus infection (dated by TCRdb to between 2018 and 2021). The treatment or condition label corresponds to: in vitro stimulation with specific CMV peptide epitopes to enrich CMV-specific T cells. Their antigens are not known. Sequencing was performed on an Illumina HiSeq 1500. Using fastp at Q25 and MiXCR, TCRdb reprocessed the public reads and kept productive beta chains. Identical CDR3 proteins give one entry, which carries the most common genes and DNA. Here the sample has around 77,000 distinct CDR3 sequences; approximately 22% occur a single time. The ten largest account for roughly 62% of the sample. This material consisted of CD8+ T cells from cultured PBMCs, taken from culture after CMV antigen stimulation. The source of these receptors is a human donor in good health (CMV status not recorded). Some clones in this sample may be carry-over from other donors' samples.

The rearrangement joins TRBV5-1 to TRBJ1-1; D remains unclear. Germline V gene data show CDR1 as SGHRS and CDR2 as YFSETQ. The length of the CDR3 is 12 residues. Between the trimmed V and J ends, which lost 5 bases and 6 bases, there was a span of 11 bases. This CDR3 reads CASRADRPEAFF. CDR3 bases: TGCGCCAGCAGGGCTGATCGCCCTGAAGCTTTCTTT.

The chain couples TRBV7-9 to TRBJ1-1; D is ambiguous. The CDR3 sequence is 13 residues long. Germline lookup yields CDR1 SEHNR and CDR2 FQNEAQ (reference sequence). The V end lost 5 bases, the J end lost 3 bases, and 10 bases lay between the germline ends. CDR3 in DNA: TGTGCCAGCAGCCCTCCGGGCGACACTGAAGCTTTCTTT. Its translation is CASSPPGDTEAFF.

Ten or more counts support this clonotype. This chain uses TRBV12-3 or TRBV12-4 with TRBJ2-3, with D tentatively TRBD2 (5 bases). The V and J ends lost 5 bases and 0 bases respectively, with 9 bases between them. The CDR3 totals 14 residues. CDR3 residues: CASSRRGSTDTQYF. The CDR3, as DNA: TGTGCCAGCAGTCGCCGCGGGAGCACAGATACGCAGTATTTT.

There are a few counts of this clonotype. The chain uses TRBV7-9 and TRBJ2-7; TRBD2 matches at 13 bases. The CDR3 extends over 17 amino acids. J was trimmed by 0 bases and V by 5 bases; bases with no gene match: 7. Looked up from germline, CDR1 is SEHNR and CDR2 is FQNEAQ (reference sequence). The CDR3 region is CASSQTSGGRDSYEQYF. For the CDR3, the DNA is TGTGCCAGCAGCCAGACTAGCGGGGGGCGAGACTCCTACGAGCAGTACTTC.

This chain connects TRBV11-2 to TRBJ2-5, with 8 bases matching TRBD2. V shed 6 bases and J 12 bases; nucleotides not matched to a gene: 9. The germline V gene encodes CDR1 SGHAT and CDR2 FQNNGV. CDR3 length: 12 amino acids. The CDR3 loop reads CASRFPGLEKYF. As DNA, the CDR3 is TGTGCCAGCAGGTTCCCGGGACTAGAAAAGTACTTC.

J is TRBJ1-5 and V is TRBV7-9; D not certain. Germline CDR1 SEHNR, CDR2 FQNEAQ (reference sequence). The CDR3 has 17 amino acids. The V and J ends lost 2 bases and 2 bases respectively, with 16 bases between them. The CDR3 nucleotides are TGTGCCAGCAGCTTAAAGCGGTTCACCCCGGGCAATCAGCCCCAGCATTTT. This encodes CASSLKRFTPGNQPQHF.

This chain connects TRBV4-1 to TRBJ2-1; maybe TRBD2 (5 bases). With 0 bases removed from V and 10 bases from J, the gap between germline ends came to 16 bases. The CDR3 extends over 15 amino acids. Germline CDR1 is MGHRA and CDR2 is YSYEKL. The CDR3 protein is CASSQEVLRGSEQFF. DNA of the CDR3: TGCGCCAGCAGCCAAGAGGTGCTCCGGGGATCGGAGCAGTTCTTC.

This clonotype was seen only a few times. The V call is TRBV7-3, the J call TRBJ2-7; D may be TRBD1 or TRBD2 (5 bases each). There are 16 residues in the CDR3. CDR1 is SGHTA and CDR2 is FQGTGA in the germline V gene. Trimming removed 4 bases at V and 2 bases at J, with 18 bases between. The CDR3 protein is CASSSARGNHAYEQYF. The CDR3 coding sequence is TGTGCCAGCAGCTCTGCGAGGGGAAATCATGCCTACGAGCAGTACTTC.

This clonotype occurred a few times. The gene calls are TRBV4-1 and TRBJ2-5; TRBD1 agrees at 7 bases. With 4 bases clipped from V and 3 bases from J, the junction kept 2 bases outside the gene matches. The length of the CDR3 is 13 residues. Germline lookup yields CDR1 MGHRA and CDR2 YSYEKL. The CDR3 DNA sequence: TGCGCCAGCAGCCCAACAGGGGAAGAGACCCAGTACTTC. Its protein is CASSPTGEETQYF.

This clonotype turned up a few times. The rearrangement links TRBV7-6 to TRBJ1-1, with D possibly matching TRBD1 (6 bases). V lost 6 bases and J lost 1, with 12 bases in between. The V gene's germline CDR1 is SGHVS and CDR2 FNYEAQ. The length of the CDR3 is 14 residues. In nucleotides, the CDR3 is TGTGCCAGCAGAGTGACAGGCCCGAACACTGAAGCTTTCTTT. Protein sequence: CASRVTGPNTEAFF.

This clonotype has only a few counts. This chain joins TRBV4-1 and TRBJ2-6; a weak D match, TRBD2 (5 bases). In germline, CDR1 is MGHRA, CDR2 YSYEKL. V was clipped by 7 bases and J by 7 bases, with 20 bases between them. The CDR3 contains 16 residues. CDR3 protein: CASMGRGTLGANVLTF. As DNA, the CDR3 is TGCGCCAGCATGGGTCGGGGTACTCTAGGAGCCAACGTCCTGACTTTC.

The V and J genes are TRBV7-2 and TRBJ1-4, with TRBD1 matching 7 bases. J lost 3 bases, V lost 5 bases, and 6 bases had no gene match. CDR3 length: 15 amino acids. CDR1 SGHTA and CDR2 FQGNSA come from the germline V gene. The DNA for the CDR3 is TGTGCCAGCAGCCCCCCGGACAGGTCTAATGAAAAACTGTTTTTT. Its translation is CASSPPDRSNEKLFF.

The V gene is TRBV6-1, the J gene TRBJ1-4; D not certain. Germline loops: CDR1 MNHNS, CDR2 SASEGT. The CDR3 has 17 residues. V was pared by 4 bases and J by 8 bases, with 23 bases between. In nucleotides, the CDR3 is TGTGCCAGCAGTGTTTTACCCCTGAATGGCCCGGAGGAAAAACTGTTTTTT. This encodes CASSVLPLNGPEEKLFF.

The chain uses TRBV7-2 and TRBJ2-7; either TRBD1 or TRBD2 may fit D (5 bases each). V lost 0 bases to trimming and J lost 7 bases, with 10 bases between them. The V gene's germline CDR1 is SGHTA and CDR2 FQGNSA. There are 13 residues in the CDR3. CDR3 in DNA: TGTGCCAGCAGCTTAGCGAGGGGACGGGAGCAGTACTTC. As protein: CASSLARGREQYF.

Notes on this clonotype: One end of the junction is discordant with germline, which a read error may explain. For the CDR3, the DNA is TGTGCCTGCAGCCCGGGACTAGCGGGGGCCTACAATGAGCAGTTCTTC. This encodes CACSPGLAGAYNEQFF. The genes are TRBV7-9 and TRBJ2-1; the match to TRBD2 covers 14 bases. Germline V gene data show CDR1 as SEHNR and CDR2 as FQNEAQ (reference sequence). The CDR3 length is 16 residues.